A single sample is the source of the 5 T cell receptor beta chains below, sequenced in a study of T cells in Graves' hyperthyroidism and ophthalmopathy. Amplified regions were TCR beta CDR3 sequences from RNA transcripts. Primed by the HTBI set, a first-round RT-PCR was run on the TCR CDR3. TCRdb re-called the multiplex PCR reads with MiXCR, one entry per CDR3 protein. The repertoire includes roughly 500,000 distinct CDR3 sequences, under 25% of them detected once, and around 47% sits in the top ten. Sequencing was carried out using blood. The receptors were sampled from a woman in her seventies with Graves' ophthalmopathy.

J is TRBJ1-4 and V is TRBV19; D not certain. The CDR3 is 13 amino acids. Germline CDR1 reads LNHDA; CDR2 reads SQIVND (reference sequence). Between the trimmed V and J ends, which lost 6 bases and 4 bases, there was a span of 9 bases. In DNA form, the CDR3 reads TGTGCCAGTAGCCCTACGCTTAATGAAAAACTGTTTTTT. It is translated as CASSPTLNEKLFF.

Written as DNA, the CDR3 is TGTGCCAGCAGCCCGGACGGTTTGGGCACCATATATTTT. It specifies CASSPDGLGTIYF. V is TRBV11-2 and J is TRBJ1-3, with no clear D. The germline gives CDR1 SGHAT, CDR2 FQNNGV. This CDR3 has 13 residues. Deletions cut 5 bases from V and 9 bases from J, with 14 bases between.

The gene calls are TRBV5-1 and TRBJ2-3; tentatively, D is TRBD2 (6 bases). Germline CDR1 is SGHRS and CDR2 is YFSETQ. This CDR3 spans 15 amino acids. The ends were cut back, 4 bases at V and 3 bases at J, with 15 bases in the middle. This CDR3 reads CASSLRGFMTDTQYF. In DNA, the CDR3 is TGCGCCAGCAGCCTGCGGGGATTTATGACAGATACGCAGTATTTT. Supplemented by reference TRBV5-1 and TRBJ2-3, the full variable domain reads KAGVTQTPRYLIKTRGQQVTLSCSPISGHRSVSWYQQTPGQGLQFLFEYFSETQRNKGNFPGRFSGRQFSNSRSEMNVSTLELGDSALYLCASSLRGFMTDTQYFGPGTRLTVL.

This chain links TRBV7-8 with TRBJ1-1; a possible D gene is TRBD1 (6 bases). V was trimmed by 0 bases and J by 0 bases, leaving 14 bases between them. This CDR3 region has 17 residues. Germline V CDR1 and CDR2: SGHVS, FQNEAQ. Here the CDR3 DNA reads TGTGCCAGCAGCTTAGCCCGTGGCAGGGGATTGAACACTGAAGCTTTCTTT. This sequence encodes CASSLARGRGLNTEAFF.

Many counts were recorded for this clonotype. The chain recombines TRBV12-5 with TRBJ1-1; D unclear. Germline CDR1 reads LGHNT; CDR2 reads FRNRAP. The CDR3 loop spans 12 amino acids. The chain's CDR3 is CATSFSNTEAFF. The CDR3 DNA is TGTGCCACAAGTTTCTCGAACACTGAAGCTTTCTTT.